The clone carrying this TCR beta chain was observed a few times. Its cognate antigen is unknown. The sample is drawn from a study of cytomegalovirus exposure and HLA in healthy donors. Study as a whole: Inside one of the first data releases sat about 85 million unique TCRs taken from HLA-typed donors. Notes on the study in general: TCR beta sequences reportedly predicted most subjects' HLA-A and HLA-B alleles accurately.

Germline CDR1 and CDR2: LNHDA and SQIVND (reference sequence). J was trimmed by 1 base and V by 5 bases; bases with no gene match: 4. The CDR3 covers 14 residues. Amplification used 60 Vbeta primers and 13 Jbeta primers. Clones were read by immunoSEQ multiplex PCR, and TCRdb kept only the in-frame ones, dropping some. The sample lists 100,000 or so clones, 75% seen once, with about 4.3% in the top ten. This receptor was taken from a woman aged 18-29 years in good health and CMV-seropositive. Material for sequencing was PBMCs. The genes are TRBV19 and TRBJ1-2; TRBD1 aligns across 7 bases. The DNA for the CDR3 is TGTGCCAGTAGTGTTCGACAGGGTAACTATGGCTACACCTTC. Protein: CASSVRQGNYGYTF.